The 2 T cell receptor beta chains presented below share a single source sample, sequenced in a study of blood T cells in healthy people across ages. Then a second PCR, running about 6 to 11 cycles, was carried out with a sample-barcoded 5' primer and a J-beta primer mix. Using its own MiXCR run on the 5' RACE reads, TCRdb lists one record per CDR3 protein. The sample has 1.5 million to 2 million distinct CDR3 sequences; 34% are singletons. Input material: blood. Receptor source: a woman aged 30 to 39 in good health.

Note on this clonotype: Given a much more abundant clone one base away, this may be a read error. The chain combines TRBV10-3 with TRBJ2-1; 7 nucleotides align to TRBD1. Looked up from germline, CDR1 is ENHRY and CDR2 is SYGVKD. There are 18 residues in the CDR3. The CDR3 DNA follows: TGTGTCATCAGTGACCCAACGGGGACAGCGCTGCTAGGCAATGAGCAGTTCTTC. Its protein is CVISDPTGTALLGNEQFF.

V gene TRBV20-1 combines with J gene TRBJ1-2; a possible D gene is TRBD1 (6 bases). The CDR3 has 13 residues. V gave up 4 bases and J gave up 4 bases, with 13 bases separating them. The germline V gene has CDR1 DFQATT and CDR2 SNEGSKA (reference sequence). CDR3 protein: CSATGQLVYGYTF. For the CDR3, the DNA is TGCAGTGCTACCGGACAGCTAGTCTATGGCTACACCTTC.